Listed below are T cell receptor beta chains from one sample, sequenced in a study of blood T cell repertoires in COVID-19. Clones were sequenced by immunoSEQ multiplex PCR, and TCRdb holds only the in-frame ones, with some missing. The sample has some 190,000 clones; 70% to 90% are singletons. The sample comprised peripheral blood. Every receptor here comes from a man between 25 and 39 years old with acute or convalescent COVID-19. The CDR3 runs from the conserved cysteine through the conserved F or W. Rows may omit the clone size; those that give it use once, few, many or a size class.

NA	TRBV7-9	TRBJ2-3	CASSEGRDTQYF
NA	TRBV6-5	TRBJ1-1	CASRSAGQRKEAFF
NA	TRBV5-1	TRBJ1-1	CASSVDTEAFF
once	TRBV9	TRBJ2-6	CASSAYPGVGANVLTF
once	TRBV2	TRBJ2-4	CASRNRLILAKNIQYF
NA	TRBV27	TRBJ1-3	CASHGVGPSGNTIYF
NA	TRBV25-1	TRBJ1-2	CASSDRGQGVGYTF
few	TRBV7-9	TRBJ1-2	CASSLGGVNYGYTF
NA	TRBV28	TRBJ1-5	CASSLRVQPQHF
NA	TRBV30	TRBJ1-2	CAWSTQITRGGYTF
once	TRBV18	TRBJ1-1	CASSPPGQGGTEAFF
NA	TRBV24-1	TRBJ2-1	CATSDYSRGNNEQFF
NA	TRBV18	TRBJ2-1	CASSPLAGGYNEQFF
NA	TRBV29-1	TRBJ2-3	CSVEGTRANTQYF
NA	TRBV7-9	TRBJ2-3	CASSLGGSPTDTQYF
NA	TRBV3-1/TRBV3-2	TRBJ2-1	CASSQSGVNEQFF
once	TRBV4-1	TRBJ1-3	CASSRQDRGSGNTIYF